The TCR beta chain described here comes from a study of blood T cells in healthy people across ages. A second PCR of roughly 7 to 11 cycles used a sample-barcoded 5' primer and a J-beta primer mix. TCRdb re-analysed the 5' RACE reads in MiXCR, keeping a single row per CDR3 protein. Among about 670,000 distinct CDR3 sequences, around 52% were seen once, and the ten largest hold approximately 13%. This clonotype came up a few times. CDR3 length equals 14 residues. Between the trimmed V and J ends, which lost 5 bases and 6 bases, there was a span of 14 bases. Germline CDR1 and CDR2: KGHSH and LQKENI. This TCR derives from an elderly woman in good health. The chain uses TRBV18 and TRBJ2-4; tentatively, D is TRBD2 (5 bases). Material for sequencing was blood. The DNA of the CDR3 is TGTGCCAGCTCAGGGCCAGCGGAACCAAACATTCAGTACTTC. Residues: CASSGPAEPNIQYF.